A single sample is the source of the 2 T cell receptor beta chains below, sequenced in a study of blood T cell repertoires in COVID-19. Method: immunoSEQ multiplex PCR; TCRdb's copy keeps in-frame clones and lacks some. The profile shows 150,000 to 200,000 clones, about 80% of them singletons. The sample consisted of peripheral blood. These receptor sequences come from a woman between 65 and 79 years old with acute or convalescent COVID-19.

This clone was seen only a few times. The chain links TRBV29-1 to TRBJ1-1, with 8 bases matching TRBD1. Germline trimming cut 6 bases from V and 6 bases from J; bases unmatched to any gene: 12. The length of the CDR3 is 14 residues. Germline CDR1 is SQVTM and CDR2 is ANQGSEA. The CDR3 protein is CSVDRGGPQPEAFF. CDR3 in DNA: TGCAGCGTAGACAGGGGCGGCCCCCAGCCTGAAGCTTTCTTT.

The rearrangement uses TRBV13 and TRBJ2-7; 12 bases line up with TRBD2. CDR1 is PRHDT and CDR2 is FYEKMQ in the germline V gene (reference sequence). V was pared by 4 bases and J by 1 base, with 8 bases of the junction left unmatched. CDR3 size: 17 residues. DNA for the CDR3: TGTGCCAGCAGCTCCCCCCGGACTAGCGGGGAATCCTACGAGCAGTACTTC. Translated, it gives CASSSPRTSGESYEQYF.